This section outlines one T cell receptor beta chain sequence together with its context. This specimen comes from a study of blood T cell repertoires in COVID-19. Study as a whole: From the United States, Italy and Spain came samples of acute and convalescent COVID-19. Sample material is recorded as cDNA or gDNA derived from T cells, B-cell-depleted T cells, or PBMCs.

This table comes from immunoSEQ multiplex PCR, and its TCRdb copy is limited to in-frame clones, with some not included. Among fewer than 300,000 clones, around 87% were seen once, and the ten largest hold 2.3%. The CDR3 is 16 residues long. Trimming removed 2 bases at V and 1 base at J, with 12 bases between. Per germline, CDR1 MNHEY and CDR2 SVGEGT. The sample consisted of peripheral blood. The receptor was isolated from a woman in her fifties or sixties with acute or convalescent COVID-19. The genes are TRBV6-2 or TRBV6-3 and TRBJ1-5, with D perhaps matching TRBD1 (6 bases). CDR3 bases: TGTGCCAGCAGTTACGAGTCAAGGGGGAGCAATCAGCCCCAGCATTTT. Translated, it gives CASSYESRGSNQPQHF.